This T cell receptor (beta chain) originates from a study of vaccination effects on CD4 cells after COVID-19. Study context: Vaccine administered to participants consisted of two doses of either BNT162b2 or mRNA-1273.

There are 15 residues in the CDR3. From germline, CDR1 is SGHDT and CDR2 YYEEEE. The V gene lost 0 bases and the J gene lost 0 bases, with 6 bases spanning the gap. Regarding the study as a whole: Cross-reaction with common cold coronaviruses was seen in only 1 of 255 vaccine-induced clones from healthy vaccinees.

This clone has only one observation. The antigen is undetermined. Before sequencing took place, the ViraFEST assay used viral peptide pools to expand antigen-specific CD4+ T cells. Culture lasted around eleven days before CD4+ T cell isolation. Previously uninfected by SARS-CoV-2, the vaccine recipients also showed negative nucleocapsid antibodies. Here immunoSEQ multiplex PCR was the method, and the copy in TCRdb shows in-frame clones only, minus some. The data contain tens of thousands of clones, roughly 74% of them seen just once; the ten biggest clones take up roughly 2.9%. The starting material was CD4+ T cells from PBMCs cultured with HCoV-NL63 spike peptides, obtained before COVID-19 vaccination. The chain recombines TRBV5-6 with TRBJ1-4; the D gene is possibly TRBD1 (6 bases). The receptor was isolated from a human donor who received a COVID-19 vaccine. The CDR3 region is CASSLEGATNEKLFF. The CDR3 DNA follows: TGTGCCAGCAGCTTGGAGGGGGCAACTAATGAAAAACTGTTTTTT.